This T cell receptor beta chain was profiled in a study of blood T cell repertoires in COVID-19. The overall study: The United States, Italy and Spain were the sources of the acute and convalescent COVID-19 samples.

V gave up 4 bases and J gave up 0 bases; unmatched junction bases: 2. Germline V gene sequence: CDR1 SGHRS, CDR2 YFSETQ. CDR3 length: 15 residues. Original processing notes: Scientists estimated how many nucleated cells there were by amplifying reference gene primers. Repertoires were generated with immunoSEQ multiplex PCR, while TCRdb's copy carries only in-frame clones and drops some. The V and J calls and clone size come from that table; D and trimming were worked out from the DNA. The sample consists of some 140,000 clones, roughly 80% of them appearing once. This clonotype was sampled from a woman aged 80 or over with acute or convalescent COVID-19. The sample was peripheral blood. J is TRBJ1-5 and V is TRBV5-1; TRBD1 matches 9 bases. The CDR3 bases are TGCGCCAGCAGCAGGACAGGGGATAGCAATCAGCCCCAGCATTTT. This sequence encodes CASSRTGDSNQPQHF.